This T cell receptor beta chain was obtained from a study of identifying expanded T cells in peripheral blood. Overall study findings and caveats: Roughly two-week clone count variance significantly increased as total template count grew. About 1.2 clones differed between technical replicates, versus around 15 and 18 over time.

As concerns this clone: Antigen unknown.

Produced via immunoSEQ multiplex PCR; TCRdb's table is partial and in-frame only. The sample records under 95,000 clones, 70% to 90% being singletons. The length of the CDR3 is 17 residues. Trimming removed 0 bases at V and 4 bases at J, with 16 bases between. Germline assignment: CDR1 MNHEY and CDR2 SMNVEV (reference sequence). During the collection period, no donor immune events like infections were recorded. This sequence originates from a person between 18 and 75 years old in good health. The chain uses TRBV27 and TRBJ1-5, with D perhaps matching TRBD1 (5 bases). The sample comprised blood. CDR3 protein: CASSLSHGEGDNQPQHF. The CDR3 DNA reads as TGTGCCAGCAGTTTATCCCATGGTGAAGGGGATAATCAGCCCCAGCATTTT.